Reported below is one TCR beta chain. Its antigen is not identified. These data are taken from a study of cytomegalovirus exposure and HLA in healthy donors. Across the whole study: Within an early data release were about 85 million unique TCRs drawn from HLA-typed donors.

13 Jbeta primers and 60 Vbeta primers were used for the PCR. The protocol was immunoSEQ multiplex PCR, while the TCRdb copy is restricted to in-frame clones and leaves out a portion. The sample carries around 150,000 clones, around 80% recorded once. Study-wide findings and caveats: When analyzed later, a missense DCLRE1C variant was found to be linked to TCR beta V- and J-gene trimming.

The sample consisted of PBMCs. The source is a middle-aged man in good health and CMV-seropositive.

The CDR3 loop is CASSIPSGRPGEQYF. CDR3 sequence (DNA): TGCGCCAGCAGCATCCCTAGCGGGAGGCCGGGGGAGCAGTACTTC. The chain is built from TRBV5-1 and TRBJ2-7; 11 bases fit TRBD2. V gave up 4 bases and J gave up 7 bases; unmatched junction bases: 10. Germline V gene data show CDR1 as SGHRS and CDR2 as YFSETQ. The CDR3 runs to 15 residues.